The sequence of this T cell receptor beta chain was determined in a study of OX40 agonist ivuxolimab in advanced cancers. On the study more broadly: Anti-PD-1, anti-PD-L1 or anti-CTLA-4 therapy given earlier was allowed, and around 40% had some. Among those treated, three patients had partial responses, one with hepatocellular carcinoma and two with cutaneous melanoma. Overall study results and limits: At 0.1 to 3.0 mg/kg and by week 6, clonal expansion occurred in CD4+ and CD8+ blood T cells. Some of the nonresponding patients also showed low levels of normalized T-cell clonal expansion.

Of note for this clone: The antigen is not known.

CDR3 length: 13 amino acids. Germline lookup yields CDR1 SEHNR and CDR2 FQNEAQ (reference sequence). V was shortened by 5 bases and J by 6 bases, with 10 bases between the two germline ends. Clones were sequenced by immunoSEQ multiplex PCR, and TCRdb holds only the in-frame ones, with some missing. Seen here are some 10,000 clones, approximately 80% observed once, and the top ten hold approximately 22%. The clonotype comes from an adult with an advanced solid tumor such as melanoma, head and neck, liver or kidney cancer. The chain links TRBV7-9 to TRBJ1-4, with D hard to call. This sample comprised CD4+ or CD8+ T cells sorted from blood, obtained in a trial of the OX40 agonist ivuxolimab. The CDR3 here is CASSPRLDEKLFF. The CDR3 coding sequence is TGTGCCAGCAGCCCCCGGTTGGATGAAAAACTGTTTTTT. The full variable domain, its missing parts supplied by reference TRBV7-9 and TRBJ1-4, is DTGVSQNPRHKITKRGQNVTFRCDPISEHNRLYWYRQTLGQGPEFLTYFQNEAQLEKSRLLSDRFSAERPKGSFSTLEIQRTEQGDSAMYLCASSPRLDEKLFFGSGTQLSVL.